These 27 T cell receptor beta chains were sequenced from one sample in a study of T cells in Graves' hyperthyroidism and ophthalmopathy. From RNA transcripts, TCR beta CDR3 regions were amplified. The HTBI primer set drove a first-round RT-PCR of the TCR CDR3. TCRdb recomputed calls from the multiplex PCR reads with MiXCR, one row per CDR3 protein. The sample carries hundreds of thousands of distinct CDR3 sequences, about 15% recorded once. Sequencing was performed on blood. These receptors were taken from a woman under 30 with Graves' hyperthyroidism.

In its sample, this clonotype was seen a few times. The rearrangement joins TRBV4-1 to TRBJ2-1; D uncertain. This CDR3 region has 16 residues. CDR1 and CDR2 (germline): MGHRA, YSYEKL. Trimming pared 0 bases from V and 1 base from J, leaving 10 bases between. The CDR3 nucleotides read TGCGCCAGCAGCCAAGAGGAACCAGCTTCCTACAATGAGCAGTTCTTC. Translating it yields CASSQEEPASYNEQFF.

This clonotype was picked up a small number of times. The J gene is TRBJ1-1, the V gene TRBV19, with D maybe TRBD1 (6 bases). Trimming left V 1 base short and J 4 bases short, with 10 bases between. The CDR3 contains 14 residues. The germline gives CDR1 LNHDA, CDR2 SQIVND (reference sequence). The CDR3 reads CASSIVGAGTEAFF. As DNA, the CDR3 is TGTGCCAGTAGTATAGTGGGGGCTGGCACTGAAGCTTTCTTT.

This clonotype turned up a few times. The chain carries TRBV24-1 and TRBJ2-1; a weak D match, TRBD1 (5 bases). V gave up 5 bases and J gave up 0 bases, with 16 bases separating them. Per the germline V gene, CDR1 is KGHDR and CDR2 is SFDVKD. The CDR3 is 17 residues long. CDR3 sequence (DNA): TGTGCCACCAGTGCCACTATAGGGGATTTCTCCTACAATGAGCAGTTCTTC. As protein: CATSATIGDFSYNEQFF.

This clonotype was found many times. This chain joins TRBV6-5 and TRBJ1-4, with TRBD1 matching over 8 bases. The CDR3 totals 16 residues. The V gene end was trimmed by 2 bases and the J gene end by 5 bases; junction bases not matched to a gene: 7. Germline CDR1 is MNHEY and CDR2 is SVGAGI. CDR3 amino acids: CASSYTWDRRNEKLFF. CDR3 nucleotides: TGTGCCAGCAGTTACACGTGGGACAGGAGAAATGAAAAACTGTTTTTT.

The chain combines TRBV3-1 with TRBJ1-2, with no clear D. Trimming took 1 base from V and 3 from J, leaving 15 bases between them. The CDR3 has 16 amino acids. Germline lookup yields CDR1 LGHDT and CDR2 YNNKEL (reference sequence). In DNA, the CDR3 is TGTGCCAGCAGCCAAGGCCACGGGGTGCCCTACTATGGCTACACCTTC. This translates into CASSQGHGVPYYGYTF. The full variable domain, completed using reference TRBV3-1 and TRBJ1-2, is DTAVSQTPKYLVTQMGNDKSIKCEQNLGHDTMYWYKQDSKKFLKIMFSYNNKELIINETVPNRFSPKSPDKAHLNLHINSLELGDSAVYFCASSQGHGVPYYGYTFGSGTRLTVV.

This clonotype was observed a few times. J is TRBJ1-2 and V is TRBV5-1; perhaps TRBD1 as D (5 bases). Trimming removed 1 base at V and 10 bases at J, with 14 bases between. The CDR3 contains 13 residues. CDR1 and CDR2 (germline): SGHRS, YFSETQ. CDR3 nucleotides: TGCGCCAGCAGCTTGCTGGGGACGATAGACTACACCTTC. This encodes CASSLLGTIDYTF.

This clonotype occurred a few times. The junction departs from germline at one end; a sequencing error may be responsible. This chain connects TRBV20-1 to TRBJ1-6; D is undetermined. The length of the CDR3 is 13 residues. Germline V gives CDR1 DFQATT, CDR2 SNEGSKA (reference sequence). CDR3 in amino acids: CSASPGLNSPPHF. The CDR3, as DNA: TGCAGTGCTAGCCCGGGCTTAAATTCACCCCCCCACTTT.

This CDR3 reads CSAPLAGGPTDTQYF. The CDR3 DNA follows: TGCAGTGCGCCCCTAGCGGGAGGCCCCACAGATACGCAGTATTTT. The J gene is TRBJ2-3, the V gene TRBV20-1; TRBD2 matches 11 bases. V lost 6 bases to trimming and J lost 2 bases; unmatched junction nucleotides: 7. The CDR3 sequence is 15 residues long. Germline-derived CDR1 and CDR2 are DFQATT and SNEGSKA (reference sequence).

This clonotype has a count of ten or more. CDR3 residues: CASSDTGVGNQPQHF. CDR3 coding DNA: TGTGCCAGCAGCGATACAGGGGTCGGTAATCAGCCCCAGCATTTT. The chain carries TRBV3-1 and TRBJ1-5; 7 nucleotides align to TRBD1. This CDR3 is built from 15 residues. Germline V gene data show CDR1 as LGHDT and CDR2 as YNNKEL (reference sequence). Germline trimming cut 5 bases from V and 4 bases from J; bases unmatched to any gene: 8.

The CDR3 DNA follows: TGTGCCAGCAGCCCCCGGCGTGGGGCGGTGGGCGATGAGCAGTTCTTC. It encodes CASSPRRGAVGDEQFF. The J gene is TRBJ2-1, the V gene TRBV14; D might be TRBD1 (5 bases). CDR3 length: 16 amino acids. Deletions cut 4 bases from V and 8 bases from J, with 21 bases between. The V gene's germline CDR1 is SGHDN and CDR2 FVKESK.

This clonotype was detected once. The chain joins TRBV4-3 to TRBJ2-7, with 8 bases that match TRBD1. CDR1 LGHNA and CDR2 YSLEER come from the germline V gene. CDR3 length: 16 amino acids. J was trimmed by 5 bases and V by 1 base; bases with no gene match: 10. Here the CDR3 DNA reads TGCGCCAGCAGCCAAGCCCTGACAGGGGCTTGGGACGAGCAGTACTTC. Translation: CASSQALTGAWDEQYF.

This clonotype was seen at least ten times. The chain carries TRBV29-1 and TRBJ2-3; D tentatively fits TRBD1 or TRBD2 (6 bases each). The V end was cut by 3 bases, the J end by 9 bases, with 13 bases between. Germline V gene data show CDR1 as SQVTM and CDR2 as ANQGSEA. The CDR3 totals 12 residues. The CDR3 here is CSVEAGGGTQYF. CDR3 coding DNA: TGCAGCGTTGAGGCCGGAGGGGGGACGCAGTATTTT.

This clonotype was recorded at least ten times. This chain uses TRBV6-2 or TRBV6-3 with TRBJ2-7; D not resolved. Germline lookup yields CDR1 MNHEY and CDR2 SVGEGT. V was trimmed by 4 bases and J by 0 bases, leaving 10 bases between them. This CDR3 is 14 amino acids long. The CDR3 sequence: CASSSTYYSYEQYF. CDR3 DNA sequence: TGTGCCAGCAGTTCCACCTATTACTCCTACGAGCAGTACTTC.

This clonotype was detected only a few times. This CDR3 reads CASSLFPEGFSSYNEQFF. The CDR3 region has the DNA TGTGCCAGCAGTTTATTCCCGGAAGGATTCAGCTCCTACAATGAGCAGTTCTTC. The chain recombines TRBV12-3 or TRBV12-4 with TRBJ2-1; D is unresolved. The CDR3 spans 18 residues. V dropped 2 bases and J dropped 0 bases, with 17 bases sitting between them.

This sequence joins TRBV28 and TRBJ2-5; tentative D call: TRBD2 (6 bases). The CDR3 has 14 amino acids. Germline V gene lookup returns CDR1 MDHEN and CDR2 SYDVKM. V lost 5 bases and J lost 7, with 17 bases in between. The CDR3 region is CASSIVAVGGTQYF. The CDR3 DNA follows: TGTGCCAGCAGTATCGTAGCGGTGGGAGGGACCCAGTACTTC.

This clonotype was counted ten times or more. The V and J genes are TRBV7-9 and TRBJ1-1; a weak D match, TRBD1 (5 bases). V was trimmed by 3 bases and J by 2 bases, leaving 10 bases between them. The CDR3 totals 14 residues. Per germline, CDR1 SEHNR and CDR2 FQNEAQ (reference sequence). CDR3 nucleotide sequence: TGTGCCAGCAGCTTGGCGGGGCCTAACACTGAAGCTTTCTTT. Translation gives CASSLAGPNTEAFF.

CDR3 protein: CATSAAGGSYNEQFF. The CDR3, as DNA: TGTGCCACCAGTGCGGCAGGGGGTTCCTACAATGAGCAGTTCTTC. This chain joins TRBV24-1 and TRBJ2-1; 7 bases line up with TRBD1. The CDR3 is 15 amino acids. V was clipped by 5 bases and J by 1 base; unmatched bases: 4. Germline V gene data show CDR1 as KGHDR and CDR2 as SFDVKD.

The sample holds a few counts of this clonotype. The chain combines TRBV5-8 with TRBJ1-1; TRBD1 matches at 7 bases. CDR1 is SGHTS and CDR2 is YDEGEE in the germline V gene. The CDR3 is 16 amino acids. After removal of 5 bases from V and 0 bases from J, the junction contained 10 bases not matched to a gene. CDR3 coding DNA: TGTGCCAGCAGATCGGGACAGACAAACATGAACACTGAAGCTTTCTTT. Translating it yields CASRSGQTNMNTEAFF.

The sample holds a few counts of this clonotype. J is TRBJ1-3 and V is TRBV28, with D maybe TRBD1 (5 bases). Trimming shortened V by 3 bases and J by 2 bases, and 8 bases separated the two germline ends. Germline values: CDR1 MDHEN, CDR2 SYDVKM. The CDR3 consists of 14 residues. The DNA for the CDR3 is TGTGCCAGCAGTTTTGGGGCAACTGGAAACACCATATATTTT. Its protein product is CASSFGATGNTIYF.

This clonotype was seen many times. This chain connects TRBV24-1 to TRBJ1-2; D ambiguous. Trimming pared 3 bases from V and 6 bases from J, leaving 13 bases between. CDR3 length: 14 amino acids. CDR1 and CDR2 (germline): KGHDR, SFDVKD. CDR3: CATSDVDLPNGYTF. The DNA of the CDR3 is TGTGCCACCAGTGATGTGGACCTTCCCAATGGCTACACCTTC.

This chain links TRBV6-2 or TRBV6-3 with TRBJ1-6, with D uncertain. Between the trimmed V and J ends, which lost 0 bases and 5 bases, there was a span of 8 bases. Germline V gene lookup returns CDR1 MNHEY and CDR2 SVGEGT. The CDR3 sequence is 15 residues long. CDR3 DNA: TGTGCCAGCAGTTACTCGAGGCAGAATAATTCACCCCTCCACTTT. Translated: CASSYSRQNNSPLHF.

This sequence joins TRBV11-2 and TRBJ1-2, with 10 bases that match TRBD1. Germline lookup yields CDR1 SGHAT and CDR2 FQNNGV. This CDR3 contains 17 residues. Losses at the gene ends were 3 bases for V and 5 bases for J; bases not matched to a gene: 12. CDR3 nucleotide sequence: TGTGCCAGCAGCTTCCCGACCGGGACAGGGGTGGTTTATGGCTACACCTTC. This translates into CASSFPTGTGVVYGYTF.

This clonotype has only a few counts. The J gene is TRBJ1-1, the V gene TRBV13; D possibly corresponds to TRBD1 (6 bases). CDR1 PRHDT and CDR2 FYEKMQ come from the germline V gene (reference sequence). The CDR3 is made up of 14 amino acids. V was trimmed by 5 bases and J by 5 bases, leaving 15 bases between them. This CDR3 is CASSGGGEGTEAFF. As DNA, the CDR3 is TGTGCCAGCAGCGGAGGGGGGGAAGGTACTGAAGCTTTCTTT.

This clonotype was seen more than once but under ten times. The V call is TRBV10-3, the J call TRBJ2-7, with D perhaps TRBD1 (6 bases). Germline values: CDR1 ENHRY, CDR2 SYGVKD. Trimming took off 10 bases at V and 6 bases at J, with 13 bases between the two ends. The CDR3 runs 11 residues. CDR3 region: CATTTGSEQYF. In DNA form, the CDR3 reads TGTGCCACCACGACAGGTAGCGAGCAGTACTTC.

This clonotype was observed at least ten times. The chain couples TRBV20-1 to TRBJ1-2, with D possibly TRBD1 on 6 matching bases. Trimming stripped 5 bases from V and 1 base from J, with 14 bases between. The CDR3 loop spans 14 amino acids. The germline V gene encodes CDR1 DFQATT and CDR2 SNEGSKA (reference sequence). The CDR3 is CSAPRTAVNYGYTF. CDR3 DNA sequence: TGCAGTGCTCCCCGGACAGCAGTTAACTATGGCTACACCTTC.

This clonotype has more than one count but fewer than ten. This chain connects TRBV7-3 to TRBJ2-1; TRBD2 agrees at 8 bases. Trimming at V came to 3 bases and at J to 2 bases, leaving 3 bases not matched to a gene. The CDR3 contains 15 residues. From germline, CDR1 is SGHTA and CDR2 FQGTGA. CDR3 sequence reads: CASSFRLAPYNEQFF. The CDR3 DNA reads TGTGCCAGCAGCTTTCGACTAGCGCCCTACAATGAGCAGTTCTTC.

This chain links TRBV29-1 with TRBJ1-1, with a weak D call TRBD1 (5 bases). Per germline, CDR1 SQVTM and CDR2 ANQGSEA. This CDR3 has 16 residues. Trimming left V 7 bases short and J 11 bases short, with 32 bases between. This CDR3 reads CSARSTSGTLWAGAFF. CDR3 bases: TGCAGCGCCCGTTCCACTTCCGGGACCCTTTGGGCAGGCGCTTTCTTT.